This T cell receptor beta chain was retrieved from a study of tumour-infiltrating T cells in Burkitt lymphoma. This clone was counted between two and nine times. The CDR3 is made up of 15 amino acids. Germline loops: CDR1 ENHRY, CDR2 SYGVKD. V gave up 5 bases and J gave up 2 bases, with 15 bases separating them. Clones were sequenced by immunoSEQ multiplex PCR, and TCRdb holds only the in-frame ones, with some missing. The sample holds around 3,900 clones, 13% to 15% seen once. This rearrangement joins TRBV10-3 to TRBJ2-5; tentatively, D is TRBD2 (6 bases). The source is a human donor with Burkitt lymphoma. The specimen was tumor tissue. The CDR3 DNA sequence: TGTGCCATCAGTAAGGCACCGGGGGTGCAAGAGACCCAGTACTTC. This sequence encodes CAISKAPGVQETQYF.